What follows is one T cell receptor (beta chain) and its context. This record comes from a study of blood T cell repertoires in COVID-19. Study in general: Samples came from the United States, Italy and Spain, spanning acute and convalescent COVID-19.

One Seattle source followed patients from active infection through their disease course. The CDR3 extends over 13 amino acids. Between the trimmed V and J ends, which lost 5 bases and 13 bases, there was a span of 18 bases. Germline V gives CDR1 SGHTA, CDR2 FQGNSA. Authors' analysis steps: Reference gene primer amplification in the assay estimated nucleated cell counts. Clones were sequenced by immunoSEQ multiplex PCR, and TCRdb holds only the in-frame ones, with some missing. V and J calls and clone size come straight from that table; D and trimming were deduced from the DNA. The data contain 260,000 or so clones, 75% to 85% of them seen just once; the ten biggest clones take up 6.5% to 9.5%.

The TCR was taken from a woman of 80 years or more with COVID-19, enrolled during active disease. This chain links TRBV7-2 with TRBJ2-1; perhaps TRBD1 as D (5 bases). Input material: peripheral blood. The CDR3 protein is CASSDVPGWVQFF. In DNA form, the CDR3 reads TGTGCCAGCAGCGACGTTCCAGGGTGGGTCCAGTTCTTC.